This T cell receptor (beta chain) is from a study of chemoradiotherapy in HPV16-positive cancers (dated by TCRdb to between 2021 and 2024). Regarding the study in general: Candidate HPV-specific T-cell clones and common TCR motifs were defined by functional T-cell assays performed on cells from a couple of HPV16-positive patients. The candidate HPV-specific TCRs and motifs were subsequently tracked in TCR repertoires obtained from some 90 patients with HPV-related cancers. Whether T-cell immunity against the HPV oncoproteins E6 and E7 changes during chemoradiotherapy and whether survival is affected by this immunity were examined in the study.

About this clone itself: The antigen this receptor binds is unknown. No clone much larger than this one lies a single base away; base qualities are absent.

Overall study results and their limits: Expansion of candidate HPV-specific clones and E7-related TCR motifs was observed in the tumor microenvironment during treatment, whereas no such expansion was observed for non-HPV-specific T cells. Improved recurrence-free survival in HPV16-positive patients was associated with expansion of HPV-responsive T cells during chemoradiotherapy. Only two HPV16-positive patients were used to derive the functional definition of HPV-specific T cells, and the survival association was reported for HPV16-positive patients.

Library creation used the immunoSEQ multiplex PCR assay. The table was pulled from immuneACCESS by TCRdb, which kept in-frame rearrangements only. Such tables lose some clones; where checked, under half of the loss comes from unresolved V genes, and the rest has no known cause. This sample comprises about 6,000 clones, roughly 73% of them detected only once. The biggest ten clones account for 10% to 11% of the sample. Repertoires were sampled repeatedly over the course of chemoradiotherapy so that clonal expansion in the tumor microenvironment could be followed. This receptor was identified in a human donor with HPV-associated anogenital cancer. This material was obtained from a patient who underwent chemoradiotherapy.

The sequenced DNA is TGCGCCAGCAGCCGGACGGCGGAGTCGAACTATGGCTACACCTTC. The resulting protein is CASSRTAESNYGYTF. The chain is assembled from TRBV4-1 and TRBJ1-2; the D gene is not confidently resolved. The CDR3 holds 15 amino acids from the cysteine to the phenylalanine. The DNA shown is the 45-base CDR3, in frame from base 1. CDR1 and CDR2, per the germline V gene, are MGHRA and YSYEKL. Trimming at the junction amounts to 4 bases on V and 2 bases on J, and the germline ends lie 14 bases apart.